This T cell receptor beta chain is from a study of blood T cell repertoires in COVID-19. Study details: The United States, Italy and Spain provided the acute and convalescent COVID-19 samples.

Authors' methods: Reference gene primers were amplified, and this amplification served to estimate nucleated cell counts. The assay was immunoSEQ multiplex PCR, and TCRdb's table has in-frame clones only and misses some. Clone size and the V and J calls come from that table; the DNA yielded D and trimming. The profile shows roughly 100,000 clones, 80% to 95% of them singletons. The sequencing input was peripheral blood. This receptor was obtained from a woman between 50 and 59 years old with COVID-19, enrolled during active disease.

For the CDR3, the DNA is TGTGCCAGCAGCCCCCAAGGAGGACTAAGCTCCTACGAGCAGTACTTC. Its protein product is CASSPQGGLSSYEQYF. The chain links TRBV11-2 to TRBJ2-7; maybe TRBD2 (6 bases). Germline assignment: CDR1 SGHAT and CDR2 FQNNGV. The V end lost 5 bases, the J end lost 0 bases, and 17 bases lay between the germline ends. The CDR3 loop spans 16 amino acids.